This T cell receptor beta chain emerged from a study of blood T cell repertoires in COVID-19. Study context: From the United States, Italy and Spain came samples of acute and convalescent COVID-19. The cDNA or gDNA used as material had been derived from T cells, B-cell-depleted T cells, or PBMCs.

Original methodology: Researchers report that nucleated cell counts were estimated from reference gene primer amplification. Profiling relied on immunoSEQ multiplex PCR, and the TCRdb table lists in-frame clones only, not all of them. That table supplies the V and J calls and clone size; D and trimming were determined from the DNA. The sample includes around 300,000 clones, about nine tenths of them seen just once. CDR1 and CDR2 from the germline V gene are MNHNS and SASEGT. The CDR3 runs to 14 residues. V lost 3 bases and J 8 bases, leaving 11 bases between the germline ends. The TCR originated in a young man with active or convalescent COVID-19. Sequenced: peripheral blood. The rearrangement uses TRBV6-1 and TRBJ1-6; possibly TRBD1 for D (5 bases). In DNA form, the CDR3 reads TGTGCCAGCAGTGAGCGACAGTGGGATTCACCCCTCCACTTT. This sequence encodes CASSERQWDSPLHF.